The next 15 T cell receptor beta chains were all read from a single sample in a study of blood T cell repertoires in COVID-19. Sequencing was performed with immunoSEQ multiplex PCR; in TCRdb, only in-frame clones are kept and a portion is missing. The sample records fewer than 200,000 clones, around four fifths being singletons. The source material was peripheral blood. The receptors originated from a woman of 80 years or more with COVID-19, enrolled during active disease.

The J gene is TRBJ2-3, the V gene TRBV28, with 7 positions matching TRBD2. Losses at the gene ends were 5 bases for V and 3 bases for J; bases not matched to a gene: 8. Germline V CDR1 and CDR2: MDHEN, SYDVKM. The CDR3 is 15 residues long. The DNA of the CDR3 is TGTGCCAGCAGTGCAGGAGGCGGGGGTACAGATACGCAGTATTTT. Translating it yields CASSAGGGGTDTQYF. Complete variable domain (other parts from reference TRBV28 and TRBJ2-3): DVKVTQSSRYLVKRTGEKVFLECVQDMDHENMFWYRQDPGLGLRLIYFSYDVKMKEKGDIPEGYSVSREKKERFSLILESASTNQTSMYLCASSAGGGGTDTQYFGPGTRLTVL.

The chain joins TRBV28 to TRBJ1-5; TRBD1 matches at 9 bases. V shed 6 bases and J 7 bases; nucleotides not matched to a gene: 7. CDR1 MDHEN and CDR2 SYDVKM come from the germline V gene. The CDR3 sequence is 14 residues long. CDR3 residues: CASRSWGQGQPQHF. CDR3 sequence (DNA): TGTGCCAGCAGATCCTGGGGACAGGGACAGCCCCAGCATTTT.

The chain is built from TRBV9 and TRBJ2-2; TRBD2 is a possible D gene (6 bases). Trimming removed 1 base from V and 2 bases from J, with 12 bases in between. This CDR3 spans 16 amino acids. The germline CDR1 and CDR2 sequences are SGDLS and YYNGEE. In DNA, the CDR3 is TGTGCCAGCAGCGTACAGGTGCGGGGTAACACCGGGGAGCTGTTTTTT. Amino acid sequence: CASSVQVRGNTGELFF.

This clone was seen only once. As DNA, the CDR3 is TGTGCCATCAGCGAGACACAAAATAGCAATCAGCCCCAGCATTTT. Translation: CAISETQNSNQPQHF. The chain combines TRBV10-3 with TRBJ1-5; no firm D call. V lost 6 bases and J 0 bases, leaving 12 bases between the germline ends. Germline V gives CDR1 ENHRY, CDR2 SYGVKD. The CDR3 is 15 residues long.

The chain uses TRBV28 and TRBJ1-2; D is perhaps TRBD1 (6 bases). This CDR3 is built from 12 residues. Germline V lookup: CDR1 MDHEN, CDR2 SYDVKM. Trimming left V 9 bases short and J 0 bases short, with 8 bases between. The CDR3 sequence: CASGQSNYGYTF. In DNA, the CDR3 is TGTGCCAGTGGACAGTCTAACTATGGCTACACCTTC.

This chain links TRBV4-2 with TRBJ1-1; 9 nucleotides align to TRBD1. The CDR3 spans 15 residues. V lost 3 bases, J lost 4 bases, and 6 bases stayed unmatched. From germline, CDR1 is LGHNA and CDR2 YNFKEQ. The CDR3 region has the DNA TGTGCCAGCAGCCACGCGACAGGGGGAAGCACTGAAGCTTTCTTT. This gives the protein CASSHATGGSTEAFF.

The chain has TRBV7-6 and TRBJ1-5, with 8 bases lining up with TRBD1. V was clipped by 5 bases and J by 7 bases; unmatched bases: 10. The length of the CDR3 is 15 residues. CDR1 and CDR2 (germline): SGHVS, FNYEAQ. The CDR3 loop reads CASSLTQGASQPQHF. CDR3 DNA sequence: TGTGCCAGCAGCCTTACTCAGGGGGCTAGCCAGCCCCAGCATTTT.

This clone showed up many times. The chain uses TRBV19 and TRBJ1-1; TRBD1 matches 7 bases. The CDR3 loop spans 14 amino acids. The germline gives CDR1 LNHDA, CDR2 SQIVND (reference sequence). The trim removed 4 bases at V and 4 bases at J, leaving 6 bases unmatched. CDR3 in DNA: TGTGCCAGTAGTAACTCAGGGGGAAGCACTGAAGCTTTCTTT. Translated, it gives CASSNSGGSTEAFF.

The chain joins TRBV3-1 (or the pseudogene TRBV3-2) to TRBJ1-3; D is undetermined. Trimming left V 1 base short and J 9 bases short, with 13 bases between. Per the germline V gene, CDR1 is LGHDT and CDR2 is YNNKEL (reference sequence). The CDR3 is 14 amino acids. The CDR3 DNA is TGTGCCAGCAGCCAAGTCCGGGATAGTAGCACCATATATTTT. It specifies CASSQVRDSSTIYF.

The V call is TRBV5-5, the J call TRBJ2-1; unclear D gene. V lost 6 bases and J lost 0, with 13 bases in between. The CDR3 has 15 residues. CDR1 and CDR2 from the germline V gene are SGHKS and YYEKEE (reference sequence). The CDR3 region has the DNA TGTGCCAGCATTCGAAAAGATAGCTCCTACAATGAGCAGTTCTTC. Translated, it gives CASIRKDSSYNEQFF. The full variable domain, completed using reference TRBV5-5 and TRBJ2-1, is DAGVTQSPTHLIKTRGQQVTLRCSPISGHKSVSWYQQVLGQGPQFIFQYYEKEERGRGNFPDRFSARQFPNYSSELNVNALLLGDSALYLCASIRKDSSYNEQFFGPGTRLTVL.

The chain links TRBV15 to TRBJ1-2, with D possibly matching TRBD1 (6 bases). V was clipped by 3 bases and J by 0 bases, with 8 bases between them. There are 14 residues in the CDR3. Germline V gives CDR1 LNHNV, CDR2 YYDKDF (reference sequence). The CDR3 spells CATSRDRANYGYTF. CDR3 bases: TGTGCCACCAGCAGGGACAGAGCTAACTATGGCTACACCTTC.

The chain recombines TRBV15 with TRBJ2-5, with D possibly being TRBD1 (6 bases). Trimming left V 2 bases short and J 7 bases short, with 20 bases between. CDR1 and CDR2 (germline): LNHNV, YYDKDF (reference sequence). The CDR3 length is 16 residues. Here the CDR3 reads CATSRSSGTTKGTQYF. CDR3 DNA: TGTGCCACCAGCAGATCCTCCGGGACAACCAAGGGGACCCAGTACTTC. Combining the CDR3 with reference TRBV15 and TRBJ2-5 gives the whole variable domain DAMVIQNPRYQVTQFGKPVTLSCSQTLNHNVMYWYQQKSSQAPKLLFHYYDKDFNNEADTPDNFQSRRPNTSFCFLDIRSPGLGDTAMYLCATSRSSGTTKGTQYFGPGTRLLVL.

The chain links TRBV6-5 to TRBJ2-7; D is perhaps TRBD2 (5 bases). V was pared by 6 bases and J by 2 bases, with 14 bases between. The CDR3 is 14 amino acids. CDR1 is MNHEY, CDR2 SVGAGI, per germline. CDR3: CASSRRAGAYEQYF. As DNA, the CDR3 is TGTGCCAGCAGCCGGCGCGCCGGGGCCTACGAGCAGTACTTC.

V usage is TRBV7-2 and J usage is TRBJ1-2, with D maybe TRBD1 (6 bases). The CDR3 sequence is 14 residues long. V was cut by 3 bases and J by 3 bases, with 11 bases left in between. Germline values: CDR1 SGHTA, CDR2 FQGNSA. The CDR3 region is CASSFSGEYYGYTF. The CDR3 coding sequence is TGTGCCAGCAGCTTTTCAGGGGAGTACTATGGCTACACCTTC. Supplemented by reference TRBV7-2 and TRBJ1-2, the full variable domain reads GAGVSQSPSNKVTEKGKDVELRCDPISGHTALYWYRQSLGQGLEFLIYFQGNSAPDKSGLPSDRFSAERTGGSVSTLTIQRTQQEDSAVYLCASSFSGEYYGYTFGSGTRLTVV.

This clone was found a few times. The chain combines TRBV7-8 with TRBJ1-2, with D maybe TRBD1 (5 bases). V was clipped by 1 base and J by 4 bases, with 10 bases between them. The CDR3 consists of 14 residues. Per germline, CDR1 SGHVS and CDR2 FQNEAQ. CDR3 amino acids: CASSLVQGGYGYTF. Written as DNA, the CDR3 is TGTGCCAGCAGCTTAGTTCAGGGAGGCTATGGCTACACCTTC.